What follows is one T cell receptor (beta chain) and its context. The data stem from a study of blood T cell repertoires in COVID-19. At the level of the study: COVID-19 samples, acute and convalescent, were from the United States, Italy and Spain. T cells, B-cell-depleted T cells, or PBMCs provided the cDNA or gDNA that served as material.

In the source study's methods: Amplification with reference gene primers provided the estimates of nucleated cell counts. Clones were read by immunoSEQ multiplex PCR, and TCRdb kept only the in-frame ones, dropping some. V and J calls and clone size are as listed in that table; D and trimming were resolved from the DNA. The sample gives about 400,000 clones, about 89% of which show up once; 4.3% is in the top ten. The origin of this receptor is a woman in her twenties or thirties with acute or convalescent COVID-19. The sample comprised peripheral blood.

CDR3 protein: CASSGLAGLSGANVLTF. DNA of the CDR3: TGCGCCAGCAGCGGACTAGCGGGGCTGTCTGGGGCCAACGTCCTGACTTTC. J is TRBJ2-6 and V is TRBV10-2; 12 bases agree with TRBD2. Unmatched junction bases numbered 4, after V lost 6 bases and J lost 1 base. In germline, CDR1 is WSHSY, CDR2 SAAADI. This CDR3 comprises 17 residues.